The T cell receptor (beta chain) under discussion was sequenced for a study of T cell responses to AZD1222 COVID-19 vaccine. Study-level background: Analysis merged second doses at about 4 or about 12 weeks. Regarding the study as a whole: Donors were largely white British and mainly female; clonal diversity was possibly underestimated. Among AZD1222 vaccinees, only 5 to 7 were seropositive at baseline.

Germline V gene sequence: CDR1 SGHNT, CDR2 YYREEE (reference sequence). Trimming shortened V by 3 bases and J by 2 bases, and 12 bases separated the two germline ends. The CDR3 is 14 residues long. About this clone itself: What it binds is not known.

Assay: immunoSEQ multiplex PCR; the TCRdb copy retains only in-frame clones and omits some. The data contain over 100,000 clones, around 83% of them singletons. The genes are TRBV5-4 and TRBJ2-7, with D uncertain. The receptor comes from an adult in good health. The specimen comprised peripheral blood, sampled on day 0 of AZD1222 vaccination. This chain's CDR3 is CASSSRTGTYEQYF. CDR3 sequence (DNA): TGTGCCAGCAGCTCACGGACCGGTACCTACGAGCAGTACTTC.